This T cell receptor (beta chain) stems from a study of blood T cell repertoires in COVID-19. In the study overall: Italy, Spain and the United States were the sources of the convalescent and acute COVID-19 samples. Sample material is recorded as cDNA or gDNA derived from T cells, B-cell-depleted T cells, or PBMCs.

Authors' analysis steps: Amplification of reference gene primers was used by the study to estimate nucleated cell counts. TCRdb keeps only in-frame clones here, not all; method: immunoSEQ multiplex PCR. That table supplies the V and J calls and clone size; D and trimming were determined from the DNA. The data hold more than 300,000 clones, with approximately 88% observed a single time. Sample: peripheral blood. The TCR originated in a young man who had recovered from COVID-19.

The CDR3 sequence is CASSYSGGPTETQYF. CDR3 DNA: TGTGCCAGCAGTTACTCCGGGGGGCCCACGGAGACCCAGTACTTC. V gene TRBV6-5 combines with J gene TRBJ2-5; possibly TRBD2 for D (7 bases). The germline V gene encodes CDR1 MNHEY and CDR2 SVGAGI. V was cut by 0 bases and J by 5 bases, with 13 bases left in between. This CDR3 has 15 residues.